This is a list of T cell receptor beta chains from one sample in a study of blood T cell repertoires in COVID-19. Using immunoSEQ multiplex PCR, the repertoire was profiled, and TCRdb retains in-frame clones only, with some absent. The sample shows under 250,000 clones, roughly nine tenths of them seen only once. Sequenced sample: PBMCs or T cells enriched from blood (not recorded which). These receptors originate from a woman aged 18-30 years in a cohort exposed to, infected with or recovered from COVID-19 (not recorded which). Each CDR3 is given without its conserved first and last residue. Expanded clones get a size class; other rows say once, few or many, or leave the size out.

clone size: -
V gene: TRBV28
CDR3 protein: ASSSTGLYGYT

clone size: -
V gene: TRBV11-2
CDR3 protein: ASSLFEGAENIQY

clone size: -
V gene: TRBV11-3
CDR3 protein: ASSREDTEAF

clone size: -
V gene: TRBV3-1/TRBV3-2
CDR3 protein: ASSPAGGTEAF

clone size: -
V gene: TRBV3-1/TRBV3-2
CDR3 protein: ASSQDHTGGGQPQH

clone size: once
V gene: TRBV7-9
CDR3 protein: ASSQGGLAGALRNEQF

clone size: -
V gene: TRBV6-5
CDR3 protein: ASEGDLNTEAF

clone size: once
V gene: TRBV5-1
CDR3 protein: ASSLGTGGRDGYT

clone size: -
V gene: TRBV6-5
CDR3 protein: AGRTGTEGYT

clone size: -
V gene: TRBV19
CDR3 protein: ASSPRLAGGTDTQY

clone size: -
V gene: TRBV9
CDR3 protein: ASTKGTGFATNEKLF

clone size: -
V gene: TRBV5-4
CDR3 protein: ASSLVGEVYGYT

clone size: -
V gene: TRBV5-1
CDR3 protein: ASSPGTGERREAF

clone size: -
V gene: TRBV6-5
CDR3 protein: ASSYSAGREKLF

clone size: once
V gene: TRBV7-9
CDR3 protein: ASRSQGSGEKLF

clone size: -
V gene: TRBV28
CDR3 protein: ASSSPSASGDYEQY

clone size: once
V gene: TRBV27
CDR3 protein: ASSLSKDSNSPLH

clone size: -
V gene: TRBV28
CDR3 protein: ASSSPTTWRGYT

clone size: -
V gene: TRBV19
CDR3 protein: ASSITGRRADTQY

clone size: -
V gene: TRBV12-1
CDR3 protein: ARSRGPDTQY